The entry below describes one TCR beta chain. TCRdb's copy holds only in-frame clones and misses some; the assay was immunoSEQ multiplex PCR. This sample yields tens of thousands of clones, of which about 85% are seen a single time; over 4% belongs to the top ten. The data belong to a study of OX40 agonist ivuxolimab in advanced cancers. The length of the CDR3 is 20 residues. This specimen consisted of CD4+ or CD8+ T cells sorted from blood, obtained in a trial of the OX40 agonist ivuxolimab. The sequence derives from an adult with an advanced solid tumor such as melanoma, head and neck, liver or kidney cancer. This sequence joins TRBV21-1 and TRBJ1-6; the D call TRBD1 from the table was never checked on the DNA. TRBV21-1 is flagged as a pseudogene. CDR3 region: CASSKAGASYYPPYNSPLHF. DNA for the CDR3: TGTGCCAGCAGCAAAGCGGGGGCATCCTACTATCCCCCCTATAATTCACCCCTCCACTTT.